Presented here are 2 T cell receptor beta chains from one specimen sequenced in a study of T cell responses to AZD1222 COVID-19 vaccine. Clones were sequenced by immunoSEQ multiplex PCR, and TCRdb holds only the in-frame ones, with some missing. Of more than 100,000 clones in the sample, around 89% were seen once. The specimen was peripheral blood, collected on day 0 of AZD1222 vaccination. These receptors all stem from an adult in good health.

The genes are TRBV28 and TRBJ1-6; 10 bases agree with TRBD1. With V trimmed by 5 bases and J by 9 bases, 7 bases remained unmatched. The germline CDR1 and CDR2 sequences are MDHEN and SYDVKM. CDR3 size: 15 residues. The DNA for the CDR3 is TGTGCCAGCAGTACCGAGACAGGGGGCGGTTCACCCCTCCACTTT. As protein: CASSTETGGGSPLHF.

This clone was observed a few times. This chain's CDR3 is CASSPGTGVFQETQYF. Here the CDR3 DNA reads TGTGCCAGCAGTCCCGGGACAGGGGTCTTCCAAGAGACCCAGTACTTC. The rearrangement uses TRBV28 and TRBJ2-5; the match to TRBD1 covers 10 bases. V was clipped by 5 bases and J by 1 base; unmatched bases: 7. Looked up from germline, CDR1 is MDHEN and CDR2 is SYDVKM. This CDR3 has 16 amino acids.